This T cell receptor beta chain was identified during a study of metastatic and nonmetastatic thyroid tumors. Study-level information: The study looked at repertoires side by side in blood and in tumor or nodule tissue from malignant and benign thyroid patients.

Not a single patient had been given any form of treatment at any point before undergoing thyroid surgery. At least ten counts were recorded for this clone. TCRdb redid the clone calls on the PCR reads using MiXCR. The table includes about 7,300 clones, about 19% detected once. With V trimmed by 0 bases and J by 7 bases, 4 bases remained unmatched. The CDR3 consists of 15 residues. Germline V gives CDR1 SGHAT, CDR2 FQNNGV. The sequence was obtained from a female donor with papillary thyroid cancer or a benign thyroid nodule (not recorded which). Some clones in this sample may be carry-over from other donors' samples. The chain is built from TRBV11-2 and TRBJ2-7; 12 bases agree with TRBD2. The material sequenced was adjacent normal tissue. The CDR3 DNA follows: TGTGCCAGCAGCTTAGATCCTAGCGGGAGGGGGGAGCAGTACTTC. The encoded protein is CASSLDPSGRGEQYF.